Listed here are 5 T cell receptor beta chains from one sample, sequenced in a study of cytomegalovirus exposure and HLA in healthy donors. The PCR used 60 Vbeta and 13 Jbeta primers. Profiled with immunoSEQ multiplex PCR; TCRdb holds only in-frame clones, not every one. The sample shows 70,000 or so clones, approximately 90% of them seen only once. What was sequenced was PBMCs. These receptors originate from a woman in her thirties in good health and CMV-seronegative.

The rearrangement joins TRBV13 to TRBJ1-3; no clear D gene. V was trimmed by 4 bases and J by 3 bases, leaving 4 bases between them. Germline CDR1 and CDR2: PRHDT and FYEKMQ (reference sequence). The CDR3 runs 12 residues. CDR3 loop: CASSSRGNTIYF. CDR3 in DNA: TGTGCCAGCAGCTCCCGTGGAAACACCATATATTTT.

This chain connects TRBV6-6 to TRBJ2-5; 12 nucleotides align to TRBD2. Germline V CDR1 and CDR2: MNHNY, SVGAGI (reference sequence). The CDR3 runs to 14 residues. The ends lost 6 bases at V and 5 bases at J; junction bases unmatched: 4. The CDR3 DNA reads as TGTGCCAGCAGGCGACTAGCGGGAGAGGAGACCCAGTACTTC. Its protein is CASRRLAGEETQYF.

The CDR3 bases are TGTGCCAGCAGTTTACATCCGGGGAAAGGGTACGAGCAGTACTTC. Its protein product is CASSLHPGKGYEQYF. This rearrangement joins TRBV28 to TRBJ2-7; tentative D call: TRBD2 (5 bases). Between the trimmed V and J ends, which lost 2 bases and 4 bases, there was a span of 15 bases. Germline V gene data show CDR1 as MDHEN and CDR2 as SYDVKM. This CDR3 has 15 residues.

The V call is TRBV2, the J call TRBJ2-2, with D possibly matching TRBD2 (5 bases). CDR1 SNHLY and CDR2 FYNNEI come from the germline V gene. The CDR3 extends over 13 amino acids. V lost 9 bases, J lost 2 bases, and 10 bases lay in between. In DNA, the CDR3 is TGTGCCAGTAGGACTGTCAACACCGGGGAGCTGTTTTTT. Translation: CASRTVNTGELFF. The full variable domain, with the rest looked up from reference TRBV2 and TRBJ2-2, is EPEVTQTPSHQVTQMGQEVILRCVPISNHLYFYWYRQILGQKVEFLVSFYNNEISEKSEIFDDQFSVERPDGSNFTLKIRSTKLEDSAMYFCASRTVNTGELFFGEGSRLTVL.

The J gene is TRBJ2-5, the V gene TRBV5-6, with D perhaps matching TRBD2 (6 bases). TRBJ2-7 matches the DNA end more closely, so the J call is doubtful. Germline V gives CDR1 SGHDT, CDR2 YYEEEE. The CDR3 spans 13 residues. The chain's CDR3 is CASRPGLSYEQYF. As DNA, the CDR3 is TGTGCCAGCAGACCGGGACTGTCATACGAGCAGTACTTC.